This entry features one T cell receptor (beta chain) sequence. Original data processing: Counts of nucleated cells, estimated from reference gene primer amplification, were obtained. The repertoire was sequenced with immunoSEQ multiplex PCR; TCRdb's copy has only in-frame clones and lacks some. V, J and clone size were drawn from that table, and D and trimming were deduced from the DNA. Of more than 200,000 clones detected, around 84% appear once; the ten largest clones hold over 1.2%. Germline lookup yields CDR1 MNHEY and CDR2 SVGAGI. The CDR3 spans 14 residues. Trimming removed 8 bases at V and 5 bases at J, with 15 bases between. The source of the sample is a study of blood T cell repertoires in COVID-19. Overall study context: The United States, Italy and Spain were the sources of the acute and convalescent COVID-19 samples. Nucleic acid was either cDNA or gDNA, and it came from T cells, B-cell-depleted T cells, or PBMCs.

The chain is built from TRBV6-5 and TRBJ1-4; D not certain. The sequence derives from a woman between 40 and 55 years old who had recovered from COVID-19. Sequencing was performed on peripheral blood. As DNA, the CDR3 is TGTGCCAGCCAGGCAATACAGCCAAATGAAAAACTGTTTTTT. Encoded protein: CASQAIQPNEKLFF.